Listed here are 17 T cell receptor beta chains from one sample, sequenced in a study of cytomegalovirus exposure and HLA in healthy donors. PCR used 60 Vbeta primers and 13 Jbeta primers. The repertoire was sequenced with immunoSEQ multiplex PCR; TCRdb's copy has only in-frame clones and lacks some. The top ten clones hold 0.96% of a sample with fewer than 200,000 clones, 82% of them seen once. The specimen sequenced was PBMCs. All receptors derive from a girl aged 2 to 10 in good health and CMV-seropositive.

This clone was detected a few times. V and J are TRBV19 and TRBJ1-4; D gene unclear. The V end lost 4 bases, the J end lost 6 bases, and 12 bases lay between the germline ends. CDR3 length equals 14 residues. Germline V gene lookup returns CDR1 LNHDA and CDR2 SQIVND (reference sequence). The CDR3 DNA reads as TGTGCCAGTAGTAAACGACCCCGGGATGAAAAACTGTTTTTT. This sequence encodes CASSKRPRDEKLFF.

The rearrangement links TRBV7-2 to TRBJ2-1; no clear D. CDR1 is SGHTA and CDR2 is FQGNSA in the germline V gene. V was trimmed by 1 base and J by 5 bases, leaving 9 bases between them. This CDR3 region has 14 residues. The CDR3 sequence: CASSLDAAHNEQFF. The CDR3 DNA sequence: TGTGCCAGCAGCTTAGACGCGGCACACAATGAGCAGTTCTTC.

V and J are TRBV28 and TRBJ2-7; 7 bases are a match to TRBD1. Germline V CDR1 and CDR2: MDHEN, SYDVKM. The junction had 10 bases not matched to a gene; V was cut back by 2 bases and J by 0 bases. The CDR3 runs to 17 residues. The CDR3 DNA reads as TGTGCCAGCAGTTTACTCATAGGGGGCTTGAGCTCCTACGAGCAGTACTTC. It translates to CASSLLIGGLSSYEQYF. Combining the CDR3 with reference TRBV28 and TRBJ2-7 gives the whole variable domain DVKVTQSSRYLVKRTGEKVFLECVQDMDHENMFWYRQDPGLGLRLIYFSYDVKMKEKGDIPEGYSVSREKKERFSLILESASTNQTSMYLCASSLLIGGLSSYEQYFGPGTRLTVT.

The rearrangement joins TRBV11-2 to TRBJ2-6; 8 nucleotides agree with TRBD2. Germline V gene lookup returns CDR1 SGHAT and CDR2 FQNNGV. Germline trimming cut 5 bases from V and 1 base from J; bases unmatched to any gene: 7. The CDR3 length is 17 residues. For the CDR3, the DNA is TGTGCCAGCAGCCCGGGAGGGCCCTCGTCTGGGGCCAACGTCCTGACTTTC. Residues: CASSPGGPSSGANVLTF.

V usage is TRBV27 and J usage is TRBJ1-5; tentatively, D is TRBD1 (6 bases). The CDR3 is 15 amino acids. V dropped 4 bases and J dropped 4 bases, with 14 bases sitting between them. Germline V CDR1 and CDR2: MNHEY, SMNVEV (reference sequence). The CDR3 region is CASSSGSRGNQPQHF. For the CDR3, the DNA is TGTGCCAGCAGTTCAGGGAGCAGGGGTAATCAGCCCCAGCATTTT.

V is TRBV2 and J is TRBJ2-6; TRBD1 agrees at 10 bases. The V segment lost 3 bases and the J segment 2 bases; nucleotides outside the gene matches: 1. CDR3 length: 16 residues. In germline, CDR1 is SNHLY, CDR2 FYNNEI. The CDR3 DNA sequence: TGTGCCAGCAGTGAGGGGACAGGGGCTGGGGCCAACGTCCTGACTTTC. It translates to CASSEGTGAGANVLTF.

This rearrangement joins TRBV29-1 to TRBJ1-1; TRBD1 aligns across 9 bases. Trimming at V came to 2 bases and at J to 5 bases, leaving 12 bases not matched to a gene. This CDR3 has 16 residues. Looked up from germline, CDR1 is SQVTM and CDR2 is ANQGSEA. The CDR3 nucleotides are TGCAGCGTTGAATCCTTGGCGTGGACAGGGGCGACTGAAGCTTTCTTT. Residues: CSVESLAWTGATEAFF.

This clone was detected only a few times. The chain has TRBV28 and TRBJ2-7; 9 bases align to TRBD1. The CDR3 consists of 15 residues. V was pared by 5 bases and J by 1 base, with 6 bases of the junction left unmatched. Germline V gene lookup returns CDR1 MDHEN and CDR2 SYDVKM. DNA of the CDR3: TGTGCCAGCAGTCTTCCCGGGACAGGGTCCTACGAGCAGTACTTC. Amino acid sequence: CASSLPGTGSYEQYF.

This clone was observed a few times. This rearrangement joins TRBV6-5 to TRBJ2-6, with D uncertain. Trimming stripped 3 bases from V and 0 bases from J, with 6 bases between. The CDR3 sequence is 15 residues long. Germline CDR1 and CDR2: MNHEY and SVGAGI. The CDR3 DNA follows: TGTGCCAGCAGTTATTCCTTCTCTGGGGCCAACGTCCTGACTTTC. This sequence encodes CASSYSFSGANVLTF.

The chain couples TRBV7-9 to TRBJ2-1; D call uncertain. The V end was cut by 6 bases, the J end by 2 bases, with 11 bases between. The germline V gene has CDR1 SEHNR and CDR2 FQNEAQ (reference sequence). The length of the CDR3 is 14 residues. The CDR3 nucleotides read TGTGCCAGCAGTCCCCTAACCACCTACAATGAGCAGTTCTTC. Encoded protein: CASSPLTTYNEQFF.

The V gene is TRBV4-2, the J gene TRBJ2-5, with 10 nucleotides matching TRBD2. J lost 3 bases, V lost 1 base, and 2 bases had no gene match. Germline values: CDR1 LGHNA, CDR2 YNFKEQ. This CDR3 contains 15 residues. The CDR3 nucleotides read TGTGCCAGCAGCCAAGGGACTAGCGGTAAAGAGACCCAGTACTTC. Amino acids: CASSQGTSGKETQYF.

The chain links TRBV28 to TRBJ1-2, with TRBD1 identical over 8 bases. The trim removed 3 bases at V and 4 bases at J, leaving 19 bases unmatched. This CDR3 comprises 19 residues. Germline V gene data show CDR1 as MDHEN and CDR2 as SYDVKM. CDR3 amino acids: CASSFSSPRGRARAYGYTF. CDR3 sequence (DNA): TGTGCCAGCAGTTTCTCCTCACCCAGGGGGCGAGCGAGGGCCTATGGCTACACCTTC.

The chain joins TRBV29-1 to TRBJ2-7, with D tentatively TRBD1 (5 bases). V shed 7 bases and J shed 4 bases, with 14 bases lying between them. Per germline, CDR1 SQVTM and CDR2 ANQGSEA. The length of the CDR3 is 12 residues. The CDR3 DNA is TGCAGCGCCAGGGCTGCAATATACGAGCAGTACTTC. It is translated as CSARAAIYEQYF.

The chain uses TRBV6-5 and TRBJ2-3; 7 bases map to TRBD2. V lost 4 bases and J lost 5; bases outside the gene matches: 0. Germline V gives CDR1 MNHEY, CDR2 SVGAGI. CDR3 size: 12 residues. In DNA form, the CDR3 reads TGTGCCAGCAGTTTAGCGGGAGATACGCAGTATTTT. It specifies CASSLAGDTQYF.

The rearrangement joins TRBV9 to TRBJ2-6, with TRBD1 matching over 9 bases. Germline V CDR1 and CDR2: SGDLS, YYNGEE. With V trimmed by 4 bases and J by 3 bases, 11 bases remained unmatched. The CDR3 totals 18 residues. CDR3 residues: CASSLPRQGGDGANVLTF. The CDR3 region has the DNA TGTGCCAGCAGCCTTCCTCGACAGGGGGGGGATGGGGCCAACGTCCTGACTTTC.

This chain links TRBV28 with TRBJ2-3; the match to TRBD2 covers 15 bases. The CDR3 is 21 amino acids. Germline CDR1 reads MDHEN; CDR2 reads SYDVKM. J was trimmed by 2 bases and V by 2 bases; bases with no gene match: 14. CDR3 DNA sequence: TGTGCCAGCAGTTTACGCCGGACTAGCGGGAGGGCACGGTATCTCACAGATACGCAGTATTTT. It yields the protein CASSLRRTSGRARYLTDTQYF.

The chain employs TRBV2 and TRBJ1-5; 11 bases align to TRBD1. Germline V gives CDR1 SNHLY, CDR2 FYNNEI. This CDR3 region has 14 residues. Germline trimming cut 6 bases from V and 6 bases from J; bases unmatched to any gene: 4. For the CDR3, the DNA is TGTGCCAGCAGGGACAGGGGGCAAGGTCAGCCCCAGCATTTT. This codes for CASRDRGQGQPQHF.